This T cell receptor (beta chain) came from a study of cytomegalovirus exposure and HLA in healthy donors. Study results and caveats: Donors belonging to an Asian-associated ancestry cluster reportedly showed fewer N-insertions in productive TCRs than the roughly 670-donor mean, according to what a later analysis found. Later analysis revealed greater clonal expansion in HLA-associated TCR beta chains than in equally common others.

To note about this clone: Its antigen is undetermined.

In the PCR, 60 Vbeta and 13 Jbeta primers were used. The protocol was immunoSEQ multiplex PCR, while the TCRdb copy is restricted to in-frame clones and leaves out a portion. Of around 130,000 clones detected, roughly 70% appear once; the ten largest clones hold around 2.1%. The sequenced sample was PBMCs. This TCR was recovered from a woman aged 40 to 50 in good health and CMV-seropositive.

CDR3 protein: CASSTGTGGMYEQYF. The CDR3 bases are TGTGCCAGCAGCACCGGGACAGGGGGCATGTACGAGCAGTACTTC. This chain connects TRBV5-4 to TRBJ2-7; 12 bases align to TRBD1. The V segment lost 4 bases and the J segment 4 bases; nucleotides outside the gene matches: 6. The germline V gene encodes CDR1 SGHNT and CDR2 YYREEE (reference sequence). There are 15 residues in the CDR3.